A single T cell receptor (beta chain) is shown here with its context. This record belongs to a study of immune cell composition in non-small cell lung cancer. This CDR3 spans 14 amino acids. V shed 5 bases, J shed 5 bases, and the junction held 7 bases outside the gene matches. Germline V gives CDR1 MDHEN, CDR2 SYDVKM. The normal lung sample lay at least 3 cm, and maximally far, from the tumour. TCRdb keeps only in-frame clones here, not all; method: immunoSEQ multiplex PCR. Of some 6,000 clones listed, approximately 64% are singletons. The sequenced sample consisted of non-adjacent lung tissue. This receptor was taken from a human donor with non-small cell lung cancer. The V and J genes are TRBV28 and TRBJ1-2; TRBD1 agrees at 8 bases. The DNA for the CDR3 is TGTGCCAGCAGTCCCTCGGACAGGGCTTATGGCTACACCTTC. Its translation is CASSPSDRAYGYTF.